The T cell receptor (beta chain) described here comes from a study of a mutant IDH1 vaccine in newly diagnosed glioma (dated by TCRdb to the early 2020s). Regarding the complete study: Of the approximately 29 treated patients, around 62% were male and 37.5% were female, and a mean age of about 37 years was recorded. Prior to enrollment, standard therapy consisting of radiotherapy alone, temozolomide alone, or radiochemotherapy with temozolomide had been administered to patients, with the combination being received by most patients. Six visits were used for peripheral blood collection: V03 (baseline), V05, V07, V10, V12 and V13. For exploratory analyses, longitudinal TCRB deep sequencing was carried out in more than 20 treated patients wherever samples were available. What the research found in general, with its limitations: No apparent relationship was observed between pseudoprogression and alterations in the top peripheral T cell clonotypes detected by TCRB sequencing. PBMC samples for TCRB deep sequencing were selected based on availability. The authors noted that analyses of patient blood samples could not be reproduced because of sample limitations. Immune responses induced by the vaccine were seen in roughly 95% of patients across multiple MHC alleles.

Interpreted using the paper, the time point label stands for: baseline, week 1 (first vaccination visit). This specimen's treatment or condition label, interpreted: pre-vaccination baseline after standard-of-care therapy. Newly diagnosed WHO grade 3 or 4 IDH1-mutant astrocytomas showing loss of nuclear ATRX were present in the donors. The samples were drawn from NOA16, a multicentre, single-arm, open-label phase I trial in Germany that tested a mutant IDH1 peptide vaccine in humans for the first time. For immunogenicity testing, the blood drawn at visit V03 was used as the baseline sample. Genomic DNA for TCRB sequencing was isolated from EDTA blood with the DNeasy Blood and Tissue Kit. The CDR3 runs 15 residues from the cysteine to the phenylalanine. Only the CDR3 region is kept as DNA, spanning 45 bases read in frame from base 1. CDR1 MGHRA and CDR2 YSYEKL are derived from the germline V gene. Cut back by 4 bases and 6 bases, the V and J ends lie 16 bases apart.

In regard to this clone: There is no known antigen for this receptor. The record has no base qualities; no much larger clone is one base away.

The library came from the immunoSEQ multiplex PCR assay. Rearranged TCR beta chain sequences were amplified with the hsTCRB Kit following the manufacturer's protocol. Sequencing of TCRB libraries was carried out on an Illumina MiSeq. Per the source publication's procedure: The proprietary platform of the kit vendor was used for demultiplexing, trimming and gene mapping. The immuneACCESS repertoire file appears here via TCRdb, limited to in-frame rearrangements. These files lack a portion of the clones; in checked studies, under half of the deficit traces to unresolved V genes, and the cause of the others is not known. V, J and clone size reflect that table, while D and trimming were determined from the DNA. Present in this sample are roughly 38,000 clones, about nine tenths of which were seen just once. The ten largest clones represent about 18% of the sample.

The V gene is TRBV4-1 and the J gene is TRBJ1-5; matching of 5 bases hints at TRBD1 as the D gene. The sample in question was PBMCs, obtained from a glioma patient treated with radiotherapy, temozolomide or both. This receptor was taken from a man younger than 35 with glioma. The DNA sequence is TGCGCCAGCAGCCTCGGAGGGGCGTCGGTTCAGCCCCAGCATTTT. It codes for CASSLGGASVQPQHF.